The present TCR beta chain was sequenced within a study of shared clonotypes between healthy human individuals. Study summary: The donor pool was made up of two women and a few men aged 18 to 49. Plates per donor: three CD4 naive, three CD4 memory, two CD8 naive, one CD8 memory. Study findings and constraints: The represented genetic and exposure-history diversity was limited by the small number of donors. A handful of donors held about 5% of naive CD4 clonotypes in common.

This CDR3 is 15 amino acids long. With V trimmed by 3 bases and J by 4 bases, 5 bases remained unmatched. The germline gives CDR1 SGHTA, CDR2 FQGTGA. Generated by immunoSEQ multiplex PCR, the TCRdb table keeps only in-frame clones and is missing some. The data show roughly 1,000,000 clones, around 82% seen once. A remark on this clone: No antigen is known for it. This specimen includes other DNA sequences encoding the same CDR3.

Sequencing input: memory CD4+ T cells from PBMCs. Subset specified: CD45RA-negative fraction. The chain couples TRBV7-3 to TRBJ2-1; 8 bases fit TRBD2. The origin of this receptor is a man aged 18 to 30 in good health. Some clones in this sample may be carry-over from other donors' samples. Here the CDR3 DNA reads TGTGCCAGCAGCTTTGTTCCGGGAGGGTACAATGAGCAGTTCTTC. Translating gives CASSFVPGGYNEQFF. Full variable domain (outside the CDR3, taken from reference TRBV7-3 and TRBJ2-1): GAGVSQTPSNKVTEKGKYVELRCDPISGHTALYWYRQSLGQGPEFLIYFQGTGAADDSGLPNDRFFAVRPEGSVSTLKIQRTERGDSAVYLCASSFVPGGYNEQFFGPGTRLTVL.